This section outlines one TCR beta chain sequence together with its context. The record originates from a study of cytomegalovirus exposure and HLA in healthy donors. A multiplex PCR was run with 60 Vbeta primers and 13 Jbeta primers. Repertoires were generated with immunoSEQ multiplex PCR, while TCRdb's copy carries only in-frame clones and drops some. The sample holds around 49,000 clones, around 80% seen once. CDR3 length: 18 amino acids. Germline CDR1 SNHLY, CDR2 FYNNEI. The V segment lost 0 bases and the J segment 1 base; nucleotides outside the gene matches: 4. Specimen: PBMCs. The chain is built from TRBV2 and TRBJ2-5; 14 nucleotides match TRBD2. The sequence was collected from a man aged 25 to 40 in good health and CMV-seropositive. Here the CDR3 DNA reads TGTGCCAGCAGTGAAGCGCCAGGGACTAGCGGGGGCCAAGAGACCCAGTACTTC. This gives the protein CASSEAPGTSGGQETQYF.